These 28 T cell receptor beta chains share one sample of origin, sequenced in a study of blood T cells in healthy people across ages (dated by TCRdb to between 2014 and 2017). Libraries were prepared through 5' RACE. The run used an Illumina HiSeq 2500. A second about 7 to 11 cycle PCR used a sample-barcoded 5' primer and a J-beta primer mix. Starting from the raw public reads, TCRdb applied fastp trimming at Q25, assembled clones with MiXCR and retained in-frame beta chains. Records with the same CDR3 protein are collapsed into one entry carrying the most frequent genes and DNA. In this sample the table shows roughly 800,000 distinct CDR3 sequences, 58% of which occur a single time. The biggest ten clones account for about 20% of the sample. The sequencing input was blood. These TCRs come from a man in his thirties or forties in good health.

Points on this clonotype: A read error may be the cause here, since a much bigger clone is one base away. The V gene is TRBV27, the J gene TRBJ2-1, with D possibly matching TRBD2 (5 bases). V was pared by 4 bases and J by 9 bases, with 16 bases between. The CDR3 contains 14 residues. Germline V gene data show CDR1 as MNHEY and CDR2 as SMNVEV (reference sequence). CDR3 DNA: TGTGCCAGCAGTTCTGCGGACTGGGCGGGTGAGCAGTTCTTC. Translation: CASSSADWAGEQFF.

This chain joins TRBV2 and TRBJ1-5, with 7 bases fitting TRBD1. This CDR3 region has 14 residues. Germline V gene lookup returns CDR1 SNHLY and CDR2 FYNNEI. V shed 7 bases, J shed 3 bases, and the junction held 6 bases outside the gene matches. The CDR3 region is CASKRQGHNQPQHF. The CDR3 DNA sequence: TGTGCCAGCAAGAGACAGGGACACAATCAGCCCCAGCATTTT.

The chain is built from TRBV20-1 and TRBJ1-1, with TRBD1 matching 9 bases. Germline CDR1 reads DFQATT; CDR2 reads SNEGSKA (reference sequence). There are 12 residues in the CDR3. Unmatched junction bases numbered 8, after V lost 4 bases and J lost 11 bases. CDR3 DNA sequence: TGCAGTGCTATGACCGGGACAGGGAACGCTTTCTTT. Translated: CSAMTGTGNAFF.

The V call is TRBV7-2, the J call TRBJ1-6; no reliable D call. Germline V gene data show CDR1 as SGHTA and CDR2 as FQGNSA. The length of the CDR3 is 14 residues. The V end was cut by 3 bases, the J end by 3 bases, with 6 bases between. CDR3 amino acids: CASSLRDYNSPLHF. The CDR3, as DNA: TGTGCCAGCAGCTTGAGGGACTATAATTCACCCCTCCACTTT.

This chain connects TRBV7-8 to TRBJ2-7; D is ambiguous. Germline lookup yields CDR1 SGHVS and CDR2 FQNEAQ. Trimming took 6 bases from V and 5 from J, leaving 14 bases between them. The CDR3 is made up of 13 amino acids. CDR3 bases: TGTGCCAGCAGGGGAAGCACCCGTGACGAGCAGTACTTC. Translated: CASRGSTRDEQYF.

CDR3 DNA: TGTGCCATCAGTGAGTCGAGGACTACAGCCAAAAACATTCAGTACTTC. Encoded protein: CAISESRTTAKNIQYF. This rearrangement joins TRBV10-3 to TRBJ2-4, with D possibly being TRBD2 (6 bases). The V end lost 0 bases, the J end lost 0 bases, and 9 bases lay between the germline ends. The CDR3 is 16 amino acids. Germline V gene lookup returns CDR1 ENHRY and CDR2 SYGVKD.

V gene TRBV5-1 combines with J gene TRBJ2-4; D gene ambiguous. The end of the DNA aligns better with TRBJ2-7, so the J call may be wrong. This CDR3 contains 15 residues. Germline V gives CDR1 SGHRS, CDR2 YFSETQ. The CDR3 bases are TGCGCCAGCAGCCGGGCCGTGCCCCCTTCCTACGAGCAGTACTTC. It yields the protein CASSRAVPPSYEQYF.

This clonotype appeared a few times. This could be a read error, since a much larger clone is one nucleotide away. The chain joins TRBV10-3 to TRBJ2-1; D uncertain. Per the germline V gene, CDR1 is ENHRY and CDR2 is SYGVKD. Trimming removed 2 bases from V and 3 bases from J, with 11 bases in between. CDR3 length equals 15 residues. CDR3 protein: CAISEAAENYNEQFF. The CDR3, as DNA: TGTGCCATCAGTGAGGCTGCGGAGAACTACAATGAGCAGTTCTTC.

CDR3 sequence (DNA): TGCATCACGACTAGCGGGCGTAACAATGAGCAGTTCTTC. It codes for CITTSGRNNEQFF. The chain is built from TRBV29-1 and TRBJ2-1; TRBD2 matches 10 bases. Germline V CDR1 and CDR2: SQVTM, ANQGSEA. The CDR3 has 13 residues.

This clonotype was detected only a few times. V gene TRBV5-1 combines with J gene TRBJ2-1, with D perhaps being TRBD1 or TRBD2 (6 bases each). Germline V gene data show CDR1 as SGHRS and CDR2 as YFSETQ. Trimming took 6 bases from V and 8 from J, leaving 15 bases between them. There are 13 residues in the CDR3. CDR3 protein: CASKGGFEDEQFF. The DNA of the CDR3 is TGCGCCAGCAAAGGGGGGTTTGAGGATGAGCAGTTCTTC.

The chain is built from TRBV7-2 and TRBJ2-7; D remains unclear. The CDR3 is 14 amino acids. The germline gives CDR1 SGHTA, CDR2 FQGNSA. The ends were cut back, 8 bases at V and 3 bases at J, with 17 bases in the middle. The CDR3 nucleotides are TGTGCCAGCCTGCCTGGGTCGACTGACTACGAGCAGTACTTC. Residues: CASLPGSTDYEQYF.

The rearrangement joins TRBV29-1 to TRBJ2-1; 11 bases fit TRBD1. The CDR3 loop spans 13 amino acids. CDR1 is SQVTM, CDR2 ANQGSEA, per germline. The V segment lost 3 bases and the J segment 6 bases; nucleotides outside the gene matches: 1. In DNA form, the CDR3 reads TGCAGCGTTGATGGGACAGGGGGCAATGAGCAGTTCTTC. This translates into CSVDGTGGNEQFF.

The chain joins TRBV7-9 to TRBJ2-3; 8 nucleotides match TRBD2. The CDR3 loop spans 15 amino acids. In germline, CDR1 is SEHNR, CDR2 FQNEAQ (reference sequence). The ends lost 6 bases at V and 2 bases at J; junction bases unmatched: 7. CDR3 amino acids: CASSTLAEITDTQYF. The CDR3 nucleotides read TGTGCCAGCAGTACACTAGCGGAGATCACAGATACGCAGTATTTT. Supplemented by reference TRBV7-9 and TRBJ2-3, the full variable domain reads DTGVSQNPRHKITKRGQNVTFRCDPISEHNRLYWYRQTLGQGPEFLTYFQNEAQLEKSRLLSDRFSAERPKGSFSTLEIQRTEQGDSAMYLCASSTLAEITDTQYFGPGTRLTVL.

The chain links TRBV13 to TRBJ2-3; no clear D. With 0 bases removed from V and 2 bases from J, the gap between germline ends came to 12 bases. This CDR3 has 16 residues. Germline CDR1 reads PRHDT; CDR2 reads FYEKMQ (reference sequence). The CDR3 DNA follows: TGTGCCAGCAGCTTAGGCCTGGTATGGACCACAGATACGCAGTATTTT. Amino acids: CASSLGLVWTTDTQYF.

The J gene is TRBJ2-4, the V gene TRBV27; D is perhaps TRBD2 (6 bases). The V gene lost 0 bases and the J gene lost 9 bases, with 12 bases spanning the gap. The CDR3 consists of 14 residues. CDR1 is MNHEY, CDR2 SMNVEV, per germline (reference sequence). The CDR3 is CASSLSPQRAIQYF. The CDR3 bases are TGTGCCAGCAGTTTATCTCCCCAGCGGGCCATTCAGTACTTC.

This clonotype was seen a few times. This chain links TRBV4-3 with TRBJ2-1, with D possibly being TRBD2 (6 bases). The CDR3 is 15 amino acids. Trimming removed 3 bases from V and 6 bases from J, with 15 bases in between. Germline V gives CDR1 LGHNA, CDR2 YSLEER. The CDR3, as DNA: TGCGCCAGCAGCCACGTCGGGGGACCGGTCAATGAGCAGTTCTTC. It encodes CASSHVGGPVNEQFF.

This clonotype has just a few counts. This CDR3 is CASSQESGNLGELFF. In DNA form, the CDR3 reads TGTGCCAGCAGCCAGGAATCCGGGAACCTCGGGGAGCTGTTTTTT. The chain carries TRBV4-2 and TRBJ2-2, with D possibly being TRBD2 (5 bases). The CDR3 is 15 amino acids. Germline V gene lookup returns CDR1 LGHNA and CDR2 YNFKEQ. The ends were cut back, 3 bases at V and 7 bases at J, with 15 bases in the middle.

The J gene is TRBJ2-2, the V gene TRBV7-2; tentatively, D is TRBD2 (5 bases). This CDR3 is built from 16 residues. Germline-derived CDR1 and CDR2 are SGHTA and FQGNSA. Trimming took off 4 bases at V and 2 bases at J, with 14 bases between the two ends. DNA of the CDR3: TGTGCCAGCAGCTACGTCGAGGGAACAAACACCGGGGAGCTGTTTTTT. Translating gives CASSYVEGTNTGELFF.

This chain joins TRBV7-2 and TRBJ2-7; a weak D match, TRBD2 (8 bases). Trimming took off 6 bases at V and 10 bases at J, with 25 bases between the two ends. The CDR3 runs 15 residues. CDR1 and CDR2 (germline): SGHTA, FQGNSA. DNA for the CDR3: TGTGCCAGCAGAAACACACGGGAGGGCAAGGGGGCCCAGTACTTC. This codes for CASRNTREGKGAQYF.

This clonotype was recorded only once. Mismatch with germline at one junction end may stem from a read error. J is TRBJ1-2 and V is TRBV11-2; D perhaps matches TRBD1 (5 bases). The V gene's germline CDR1 is SGHAT and CDR2 FQNNGV. The CDR3 has 12 amino acids. In DNA form, the CDR3 reads TGTGCCAGCACCTTAGCAGGGAGCGGCTACACCTTC. Translated, it gives CASTLAGSGYTF.

This clonotype was found a few times. V is TRBV7-9 and J is TRBJ2-7, with 12 bases aligning to TRBD1. V trimming: 5 bases; J trimming: 3 bases; junction bases outside the gene matches: 11. The V gene's germline CDR1 is SEHNR and CDR2 FQNEAQ (reference sequence). The CDR3 runs to 17 residues. CDR3 bases: TGTGCCAGCAGCGCCCCGGGACAGGGGGCGTTTGGCTACGAGCAGTACTTC. It translates to CASSAPGQGAFGYEQYF.

This clonotype has only a few counts. V usage is TRBV12-3 or TRBV12-4 and J usage is TRBJ1-5; D is unresolved. The CDR3 consists of 12 residues. The V end was cut by 6 bases, the J end by 4 bases, with 7 bases between. The CDR3 nucleotides read TGTGCCAGCAGGTTGGGAAATCAGCCCCAGCATTTT. Translated, it gives CASRLGNQPQHF.

The chain is built from TRBV2 and TRBJ2-1, with 9 nucleotides matching TRBD1. The CDR3 loop spans 13 amino acids. The V and J ends lost 11 bases and 6 bases, in that order; junction bases with no gene match: 8. The V gene's germline CDR1 is SNHLY and CDR2 FYNNEI. In DNA, the CDR3 is TGTGCCGGATGGACAGGGGTTGGCAATGAGCAGTTCTTC. It yields the protein CAGWTGVGNEQFF.

The chain combines TRBV7-2 with TRBJ2-7; D is uncertain. This CDR3 spans 15 amino acids. The germline CDR1 and CDR2 sequences are SGHTA and FQGNSA. Trimming shortened V by 1 base and J by 2 bases, and 12 bases separated the two germline ends. The CDR3, as DNA: TGTGCCAGCAGCTTAGTCTTTTTCAGAACCTACGAGCAGTACTTC. This codes for CASSLVFFRTYEQYF.

The chain employs TRBV11-2 and TRBJ1-6, with 7 bases matching TRBD1. Germline CDR1 is SGHAT and CDR2 is FQNNGV. With V trimmed by 5 bases and J by 3 bases, 7 bases remained unmatched. This CDR3 is built from 16 residues. The CDR3 coding sequence is TGTGCCAGCAGCCCCCCCGGGACAGACTATAATTCACCCCTCCACTTT. Protein product: CASSPPGTDYNSPLHF. The full variable domain, with the rest looked up from reference TRBV11-2 and TRBJ1-6, is EAGVAQSPRYKIIEKRQSVAFWCNPISGHATLYWYQQILGQGPKLLIQFQNNGVVDDSQLPKDRFSAERLKGVDSTLKIQPAKLEDSAVYLCASSPPGTDYNSPLHFGNGTRLTVT.

This clonotype has more than one count but fewer than ten. The chain combines TRBV11-2 with TRBJ2-1; 8 bases are shared with TRBD2. The CDR3 contains 17 residues. The trim removed 5 bases at V and 5 bases at J, leaving 14 bases unmatched. Germline CDR1 and CDR2: SGHAT and FQNNGV. CDR3 DNA: TGTGCCAGCAGCCCACCAAACGGGGGGGTCGGACACAATGAGCAGTTCTTC. Translation: CASSPPNGGVGHNEQFF.

The chain combines TRBV29-1 with TRBJ2-1, with 14 bases lining up with TRBD2. The CDR3 length is 14 residues. Germline CDR1 is SQVTM and CDR2 is ANQGSEA. The V segment lost 7 bases and the J segment 7 bases; nucleotides outside the gene matches: 6. The CDR3 is CSAGTSGSSNEQFF. CDR3 sequence (DNA): TGCAGCGCCGGGACTAGCGGGAGTTCAAATGAGCAGTTCTTC.

V and J are TRBV20-1 and TRBJ2-1; TRBD2 aligns across 10 bases. The V and J ends lost 6 bases and 2 bases, in that order; junction bases with no gene match: 4. The CDR3 runs 14 residues. CDR1 is DFQATT, CDR2 SNEGSKA, per germline (reference sequence). Here the CDR3 reads CSASAGGPYNEQFF. As DNA, the CDR3 is TGCAGTGCGTCAGCGGGGGGGCCCTACAATGAGCAGTTCTTC.